The source of this T cell receptor (beta chain) is a study of T-cell memory formation after mild COVID-19 (dated by TCRdb to the early 2020s). Notes on the research overall: Most TCR sequence clusters were specific to one of the two donors. In a couple of donors, T-cell clones that expanded and contracted after mild COVID-19 were tracked by sequencing TCRalpha and TCRbeta repertoires over time. Two young, previously healthy adult volunteers made up the cohort, one male and one female.

PBMCs were isolated by Ficoll-Paque density gradient centrifugation. Sequencing relied on an Illumina NovaSeq 6000. cDNA libraries for TCRalpha and TCRbeta were prepared by 5'RACE using constant-segment primers, with sample barcodes and unique molecular identifiers added. RNA was extracted from every sample with Trizol reagent. Amplification of the libraries took two PCR steps, and the second step added a second sample barcode plus Illumina TruSeq adapters. Libraries were sequenced on an Illumina NovaSeq with 2 x 150 bp paired-end reads. Per the source publication's procedure: Reads were demultiplexed and collapsed into UMI-guided consensus sequences with migec v1.2.7. Using mixcr v2.1.11, UMI consensuses were aligned to TRA and TRB V and J templates and then assembled into clonotypes. A clonotype was counted as expanded or contracted only when both edgeR and NoisET called the clonotype significant, with the noise models trained on biological replicates. For edgeR calls, the thresholds were a false discovery rate-adjusted p below 0.01 and a log2 fold-change of 1. As an exploratory analysis of dynamics, max-normalized trajectories of the 1000 most abundant clonotypes were examined with PCA combined with hierarchical clustering. Separately sequenced CD4+ and CD8+ repertoires were used to assign the CD4 or CD8 phenotype of responding clones. The public reads were quality trimmed at Q25 with fastp and then assembled into clones with MiXCR by TCRdb, keeping productive beta chains. Identical CDR3 protein sequences are pooled into one entry, listed with their most common genes and DNA. For this entry, the V and J calls and clone size follow TCRdb and not the study's own pipeline. Within this sample are about 440,000 distinct CDR3 sequences, with roughly 20% of them counted one time only. The ten top clones hold approximately 8.4% of the sample.

Via the germline V gene, CDR1 is MNHEY and CDR2 SVGEGT. The CDR3 sequence holds 14 residues, the cysteine and phenylalanine included. Just the 42-base CDR3 DNA is kept, in frame starting at base 1. Trimming removed 6 bases from V and 4 bases from J; the gene matches leave 7 bases unexplained. This clonotype was picked up a small number of times. Its antigen remains unidentified. No qualities accompany the bases; no much larger clone lies one base away. What the study reported, not specific to this receptor: SARS-CoV-2 specificity of the second-wave clones peaking on day 37 was not confirmed. Contracting CD4+ clones were found mainly in CM and EM memory subsets, while CD8+ clones were enriched in EMRA. Only a couple of mild cases were covered by the study, and larger cohorts that include severe cases with pre-infection samples were considered necessary. From day 15 to 85, contracting clones showed balanced CD4/CD8 phenotypes, whereas a second wave of clones that expanded from day 15 to 37 leaned towards CD4+. The detection of some responding clones in pre-infection memory suggests that pre-existing cross-reactive memory T cells joined the SARS-CoV-2 response.

This clonotype was obtained from an adult woman who had mild COVID-19 (a few samples of this study predate the infection). The sample titles of this study are shuffled in the database, so cell type and time point are left out; the donor was told from shared clones. The rearranged chain carries TRBV6-2 or TRBV6-3 and TRBJ2-3, and 7 bases in between align with TRBD1. The sequenced sample consisted of PBMCs or a T cell subset sorted from them (not recorded which). In nucleotide form, the sequence is TGTGCCAGCAGGGGACAGACGATAGCAGATACGCAGTATTTT. It codes for CASRGQTIADTQYF.